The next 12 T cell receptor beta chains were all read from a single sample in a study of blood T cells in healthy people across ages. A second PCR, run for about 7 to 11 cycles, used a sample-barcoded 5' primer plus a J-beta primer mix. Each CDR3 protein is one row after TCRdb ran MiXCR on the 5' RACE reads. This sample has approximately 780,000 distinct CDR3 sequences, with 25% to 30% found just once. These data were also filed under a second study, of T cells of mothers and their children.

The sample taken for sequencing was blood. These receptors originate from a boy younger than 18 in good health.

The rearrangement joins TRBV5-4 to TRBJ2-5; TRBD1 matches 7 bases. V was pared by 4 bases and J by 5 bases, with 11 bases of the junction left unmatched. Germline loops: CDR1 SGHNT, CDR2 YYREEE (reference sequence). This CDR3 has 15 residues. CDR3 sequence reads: CASSVRQGERETQYF. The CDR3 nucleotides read TGTGCCAGCAGCGTTAGACAGGGTGAAAGGGAGACCCAGTACTTC.

The CDR3 sequence: CASSQDLANRHGYTF. CDR3 sequence (DNA): TGTGCCAGCAGCCAAGATTTGGCAAACCGACATGGCTACACCTTC. This chain links TRBV3-1 with TRBJ1-2; D gene ambiguous. Germline CDR1 is LGHDT and CDR2 is YNNKEL (reference sequence). CDR3 length equals 15 residues. V gave up 0 bases and J gave up 6 bases, with 14 bases separating them. The variable domain in full, completed from reference TRBV3-1 and TRBJ1-2, reads DTAVSQTPKYLVTQMGNDKSIKCEQNLGHDTMYWYKQDSKKFLKIMFSYNNKELIINETVPNRFSPKSPDKAHLNLHINSLELGDSAVYFCASSQDLANRHGYTFGSGTRLTVV.

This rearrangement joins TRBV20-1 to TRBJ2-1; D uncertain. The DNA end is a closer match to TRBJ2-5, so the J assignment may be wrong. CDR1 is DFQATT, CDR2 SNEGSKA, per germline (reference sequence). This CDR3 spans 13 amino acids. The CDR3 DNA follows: TGCAGTGCTACAGGACCGAGACATGAGACCCAGTACTTC. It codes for CSATGPRHETQYF.

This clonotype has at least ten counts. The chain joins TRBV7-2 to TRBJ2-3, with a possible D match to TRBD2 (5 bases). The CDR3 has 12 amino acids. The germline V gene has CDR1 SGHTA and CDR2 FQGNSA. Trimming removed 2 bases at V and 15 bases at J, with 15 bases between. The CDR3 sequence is CASSLYELVTYF. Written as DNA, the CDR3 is TGTGCCAGCAGCTTATATGAACTAGTAACCTATTTT. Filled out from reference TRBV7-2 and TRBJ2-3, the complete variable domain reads GAGVSQSPSNKVTEKGKDVELRCDPISGHTALYWYRQSLGQGLEFLIYFQGNSAPDKSGLPSDRFSAERTGGSVSTLTIQRTQQEDSAVYLCASSLYELVTYFGPGTRLTVL.

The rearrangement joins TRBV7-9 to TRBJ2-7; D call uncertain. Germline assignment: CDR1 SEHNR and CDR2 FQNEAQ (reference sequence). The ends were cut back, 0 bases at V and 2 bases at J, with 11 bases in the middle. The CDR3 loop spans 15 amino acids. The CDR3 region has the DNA TGTGCCAGCAGCTTAGCACGGGTCACCACCTACGAGCAGTACTTC. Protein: CASSLARVTTYEQYF.

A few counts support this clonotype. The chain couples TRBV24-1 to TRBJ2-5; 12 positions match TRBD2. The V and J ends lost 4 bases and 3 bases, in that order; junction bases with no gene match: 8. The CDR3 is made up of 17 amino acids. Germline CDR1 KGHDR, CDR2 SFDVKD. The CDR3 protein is CATSEPPGLAGKETQYF. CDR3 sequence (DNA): TGTGCCACCAGTGAACCTCCCGGACTAGCGGGGAAAGAGACCCAGTACTTC.

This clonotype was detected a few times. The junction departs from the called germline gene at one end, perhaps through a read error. The CDR3 DNA sequence: TGTGCCAGTAGCATAGGACAGGGGCCTCCGGCGTACTTC. Protein: CASSIGQGPPAYF. The chain has TRBV19 and TRBJ2-5; the match to TRBD1 covers 9 bases. Looked up from germline, CDR1 is LNHDA and CDR2 is SQIVND (reference sequence). CDR3 length: 13 amino acids.

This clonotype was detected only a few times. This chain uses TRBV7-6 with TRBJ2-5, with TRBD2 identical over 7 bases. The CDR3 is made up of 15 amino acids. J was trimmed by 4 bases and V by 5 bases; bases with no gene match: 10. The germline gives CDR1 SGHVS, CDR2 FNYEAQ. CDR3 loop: CASSRPGRGVETQYF. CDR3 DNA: TGTGCCAGCAGCAGACCGGGACGGGGGGTAGAGACCCAGTACTTC. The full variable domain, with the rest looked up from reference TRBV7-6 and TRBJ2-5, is GAGVSQSPRYKVTKRGQDVALRCDPISGHVSLYWYRQALGQGPEFLTYFNYEAQQDKSGLPNDRFSAERPEGSISTLTIQRTEQRDSAMYRCASSRPGRGVETQYFGPGTRLLVL.

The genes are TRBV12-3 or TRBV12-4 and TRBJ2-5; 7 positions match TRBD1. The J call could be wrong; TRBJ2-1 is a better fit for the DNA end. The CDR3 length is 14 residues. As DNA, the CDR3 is TGTGCCAGCACCCTTGCAGGGGGTACAAATGAGCAGTTCTTC. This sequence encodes CASTLAGGTNEQFF.

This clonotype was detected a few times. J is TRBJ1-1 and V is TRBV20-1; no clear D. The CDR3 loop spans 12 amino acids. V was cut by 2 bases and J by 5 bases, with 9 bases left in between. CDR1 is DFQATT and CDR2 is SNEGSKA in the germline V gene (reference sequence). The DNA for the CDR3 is TGCAGTGCTAGACCGTGGGAAACTGAAGCTTTCTTT. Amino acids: CSARPWETEAFF.

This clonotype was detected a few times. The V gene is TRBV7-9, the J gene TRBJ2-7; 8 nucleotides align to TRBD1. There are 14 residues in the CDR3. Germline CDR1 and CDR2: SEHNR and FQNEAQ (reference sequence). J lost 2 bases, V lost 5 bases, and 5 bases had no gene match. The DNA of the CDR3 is TGTGCCAGCAGCCACGGACAGGGAACCTACGAGCAGTACTTC. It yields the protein CASSHGQGTYEQYF. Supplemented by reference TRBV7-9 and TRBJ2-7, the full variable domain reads DTGVSQNPRHKITKRGQNVTFRCDPISEHNRLYWYRQTLGQGPEFLTYFQNEAQLEKSRLLSDRFSAERPKGSFSTLEIQRTEQGDSAMYLCASSHGQGTYEQYFGPGTRLTVT.

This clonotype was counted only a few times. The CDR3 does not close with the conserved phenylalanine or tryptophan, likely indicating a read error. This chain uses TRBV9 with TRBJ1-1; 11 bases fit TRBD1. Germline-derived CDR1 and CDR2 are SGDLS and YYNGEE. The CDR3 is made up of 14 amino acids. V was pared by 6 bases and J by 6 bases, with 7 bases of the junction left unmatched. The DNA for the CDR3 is TGTGCCAGCACCCGGACAGGGGGCGATTCTGAAGCTTTCCTT. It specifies CASTRTGGDSEAFL.